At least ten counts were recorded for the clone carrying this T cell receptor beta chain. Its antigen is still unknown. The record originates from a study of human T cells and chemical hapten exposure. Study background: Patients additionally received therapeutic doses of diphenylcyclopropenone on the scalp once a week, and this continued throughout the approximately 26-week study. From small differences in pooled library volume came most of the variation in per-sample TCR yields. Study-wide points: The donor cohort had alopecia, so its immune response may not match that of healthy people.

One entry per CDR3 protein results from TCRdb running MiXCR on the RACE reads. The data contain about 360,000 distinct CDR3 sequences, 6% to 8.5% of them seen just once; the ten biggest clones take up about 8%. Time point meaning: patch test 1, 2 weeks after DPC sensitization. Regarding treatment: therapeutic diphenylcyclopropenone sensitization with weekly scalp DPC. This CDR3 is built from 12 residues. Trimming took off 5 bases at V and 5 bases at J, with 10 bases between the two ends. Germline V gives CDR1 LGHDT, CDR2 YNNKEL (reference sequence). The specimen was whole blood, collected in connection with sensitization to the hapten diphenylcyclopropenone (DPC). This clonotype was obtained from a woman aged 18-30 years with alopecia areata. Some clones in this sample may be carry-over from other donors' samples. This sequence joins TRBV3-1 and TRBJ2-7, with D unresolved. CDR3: CASSSGSDEQYF. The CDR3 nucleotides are TGTGCCAGCAGCTCCGGTTCCGACGAGCAGTACTTC.